These 16 T cell receptor beta chains share one sample of origin, sequenced in a study of molecular identifiers for immune sequencing clone quantification. TCRdb re-analysed the PCR reads in MiXCR, keeping a single row per CDR3 protein. The sample holds about 53,000 distinct CDR3 sequences, just over 35% seen once. Sequencing input: naive CD8+ T cells from blood, with Jurkat cell RNA spiked in. As to subset: FACS-sorted CD8+CD4-CCR7+CD45RA+ naive T cells. Every receptor here comes from a human donor in good health. Some libraries in this study had Jurkat cell RNA spiked in.

The V gene is TRBV6-5, the J gene TRBJ2-7, with D tentatively TRBD1 (5 bases). Germline V CDR1 and CDR2: MNHEY, SVGAGI. V gave up 4 bases and J gave up 2 bases, with 21 bases separating them. This CDR3 contains 17 residues. CDR3 region: CASSSLGVRQQAYEQYF. The CDR3, as DNA: TGTGCCAGCAGTTCCCTTGGGGTGAGACAACAGGCCTACGAGCAGTACTTC.

V is TRBV19 and J is TRBJ2-7; 11 positions agree with TRBD2. Germline V gene lookup returns CDR1 LNHDA and CDR2 SQIVND (reference sequence). CDR3 length equals 15 residues. The ends lost 5 bases at V and 5 bases at J; junction bases unmatched: 8. The CDR3 protein is CASSVTSGKWNEQYF. The CDR3 nucleotides are TGTGCCAGTAGTGTGACTAGCGGGAAATGGAACGAGCAGTACTTC.

This clonotype has more than one count but fewer than ten. The gene calls are TRBV6-6 and TRBJ2-2; D is uncertain. Germline values: CDR1 MNHNY, CDR2 SVGAGI (reference sequence). Trimming took 5 bases from V and 6 from J, leaving 7 bases between them. The CDR3 spans 12 residues. The CDR3 nucleotides are TGTGCCAGCAGTCATATCTCCGGGGAGCTGTTTTTT. This sequence encodes CASSHISGELFF.

This clonotype was detected many times. This chain links TRBV5-8 with TRBJ2-3; D is unresolved. The germline V and J ends were trimmed by 5 bases and 0 bases, with 10 bases remaining between them. Looked up from germline, CDR1 is SGHTS and CDR2 is YDEGEE. The CDR3 runs to 14 residues. CDR3 nucleotide sequence: TGTGCCAGCAGTTTAGACTCTAGCACAGATACGCAGTATTTT. Amino acids: CASSLDSSTDTQYF.

By share, this clonotype ranks as medium-sized. The chain links TRBV28 to TRBJ2-3; D gene uncertain. The CDR3 sequence is 11 residues long. Germline assignment: CDR1 MDHEN and CDR2 SYDVKM. Between the trimmed V and J ends, which lost 7 bases and 1 base, there was a span of 3 bases. The CDR3 sequence is CASTRTDTQYF. The CDR3 coding sequence is TGTGCCAGCACCCGCACAGATACGCAGTATTTT. Variable domain in full (rest from reference TRBV28 and TRBJ2-3): DVKVTQSSRYLVKRTGEKVFLECVQDMDHENMFWYRQDPGLGLRLIYFSYDVKMKEKGDIPEGYSVSREKKERFSLILESASTNQTSMYLCASTRTDTQYFGPGTRLTVL.

J is TRBJ2-7 and V is TRBV27; 7 bases align to TRBD2. Germline V gene sequence: CDR1 MNHEY, CDR2 SMNVEV (reference sequence). Trimming removed 5 bases from V and 7 bases from J; junction bases left unmatched: 11. The length of the CDR3 is 14 residues. Here the CDR3 reads CASSPGLEGKEQYF. DNA of the CDR3: TGTGCCAGCAGTCCTGGACTAGAGGGAAAGGAGCAGTACTTC.

This clonotype was seen a handful of times. The chain employs TRBV6-1 and TRBJ1-3; D remains ambiguous. Germline V gene sequence: CDR1 MNHNS, CDR2 SASEGT. The CDR3 runs to 15 residues. Trimming left V 6 bases short and J 0 bases short, with 12 bases between. In DNA, the CDR3 is TGTGCCAGCAGCCCAACAGCCCGCTCTGGAAACACCATATATTTT. Its protein is CASSPTARSGNTIYF.

This clonotype was seen at least ten times. This rearrangement joins TRBV14 to TRBJ1-2, with TRBD1 identical over 9 bases. This CDR3 has 15 residues. The V gene end was trimmed by 2 bases and the J gene end by 3 bases; junction bases not matched to a gene: 4. The germline V gene encodes CDR1 SGHDN and CDR2 FVKESK. The CDR3 DNA reads TGTGCCAGCAGCCAAAGGGACAGGGTAGACTATGGCTACACCTTC. Amino acids: CASSQRDRVDYGYTF.

The sample holds many counts of this clonotype. The chain has TRBV14 and TRBJ1-5, with D unresolved. The CDR3 has 13 amino acids. CDR1 and CDR2 from the germline V gene are SGHDN and FVKESK. V lost 4 bases and J 3 bases, leaving 7 bases between the germline ends. The CDR3 sequence is CASSRWANQPQHF. In DNA form, the CDR3 reads TGTGCCAGCAGCCGGTGGGCCAATCAGCCCCAGCATTTT.

The chain is built from TRBV4-2 and TRBJ1-2, with D perhaps matching TRBD1 (6 bases). Trimming took 3 bases from V and 3 from J, leaving 17 bases between them. This CDR3 region has 16 residues. CDR1 and CDR2 (germline): LGHNA, YNFKEQ. The CDR3 DNA reads as TGTGCCAGCAGCCAGGGGGCCGTCGGCACTGACTATGGCTACACCTTC. This gives the protein CASSQGAVGTDYGYTF.

The V gene is TRBV7-9, the J gene TRBJ2-2; D might be TRBD2 (5 bases). This CDR3 is built from 14 residues. Looked up from germline, CDR1 is SEHNR and CDR2 is FQNEAQ (reference sequence). Between the trimmed V and J ends, which lost 7 bases and 6 bases, there was a span of 15 bases. The CDR3 DNA sequence: TGTGCCAGCAATCTTAGGCAGGAGGCCGGGGAGCTGTTTTTT. It encodes CASNLRQEAGELFF.

CDR3 sequence (DNA): TGTGCCAGCAGTTTTGGGTCGGGAGGGCCGATCGGGGAGCTGTTTTTT. Its protein is CASSFGSGGPIGELFF. The V and J genes are TRBV27 and TRBJ2-2; 8 positions match TRBD2. The CDR3 contains 16 residues. Germline-derived CDR1 and CDR2 are MNHEY and SMNVEV (reference sequence). The J segment lost 7 bases and the V segment lost 3 bases, leaving 10 bases of the junction unmatched.

This clonotype was observed a few times. The V and J genes are TRBV9 and TRBJ1-4; possible D gene TRBD1, 5 bases. The V end lost 1 base, the J end lost 8 bases, and 12 bases lay between the germline ends. Germline values: CDR1 SGDLS, CDR2 YYNGEE. The CDR3 loop spans 14 amino acids. The CDR3 is CASSVQGEGEKLFF. CDR3 coding DNA: TGTGCCAGCAGCGTACAGGGAGAAGGCGAAAAACTGTTTTTT.

The chain recombines TRBV6-6 with TRBJ2-3; unclear D gene. CDR1 and CDR2 from the germline V gene are MNHNY and SVGAGI (reference sequence). The CDR3 covers 15 residues. Trimming took 4 bases from V and 0 from J, leaving 11 bases between them. The CDR3 DNA reads TGTGCCAGCAGTTGCGCCCGCCCGAGCACAGATACGCAGTATTTT. Its protein is CASSCARPSTDTQYF.

This clonotype was found many times. This chain uses TRBV9 with TRBJ2-6; unclear D gene. Germline V gene sequence: CDR1 SGDLS, CDR2 YYNGEE. This CDR3 comprises 15 residues. V lost 1 base and J 1 base, leaving 6 bases between the germline ends. Written as DNA, the CDR3 is TGTGCCAGCAGCGTATCAGAATCTGGGGCCAACGTCCTGACTTTC. The encoded protein is CASSVSESGANVLTF.

With regard to this clonotype: A much more abundant neighbour one base away suggests this may be a read error. The chain carries TRBV19 and TRBJ2-5, with D perhaps matching TRBD2 (5 bases). Trimming took 8 bases from V and 9 from J, leaving 16 bases between them. The germline V gene has CDR1 LNHDA and CDR2 SQIVND (reference sequence). There are 12 residues in the CDR3. CDR3 bases: TGTGCCAGTTCCGGAGGCGCGTTGCCCCAGTACTTC. Translating it yields CASSGGALPQYF.